This TCR beta chain was retrieved from a study of cytomegalovirus exposure and HLA in healthy donors. Study as a whole: About 80 million unique TCRs from HLA-typed donors made up an early data release.

The PCR was carried out with 60 Vbeta primers and 13 Jbeta primers. Clones were sequenced by immunoSEQ multiplex PCR, and TCRdb holds only the in-frame ones, with some missing. This table holds around 200,000 clones, roughly 84% found once. CDR3 length: 15 amino acids. Trimming took 0 bases from V and 7 from J, leaving 14 bases between them. CDR1 SGDLS and CDR2 YYNGEE come from the germline V gene. A word on this clone: Its antigen is not identified.

Study observations and caveats: Most TCR beta V segments were productive about 90% or about 30% of the time in an earlier analysis.

The material sequenced was PBMCs. V usage is TRBV9 and J usage is TRBJ2-4; D perhaps matches TRBD2 (5 bases). This sequence originates from a girl aged 10 to 17 in good health and CMV-seronegative. Here the CDR3 reads CASSVGPGKGNIQYF. In DNA form, the CDR3 reads TGTGCCAGCAGCGTAGGACCCGGGAAAGGGAACATTCAGTACTTC.